A single sample is the source of the 18 T cell receptor beta chains below, sequenced in a study of cytomegalovirus exposure and HLA in healthy donors. PCR amplification relied on 60 Vbeta primers (plus 13 Jbeta primers). Sequencing used immunoSEQ multiplex PCR; TCRdb keeps in-frame clones, though not all of them. Of 130,000 to 150,000 clones detected, around 73% appear once; the ten largest clones hold around 3.2%. Source material: PBMCs. The receptor source for this set is a female donor in good health and CMV-seronegative.

V is TRBV28 and J is TRBJ2-1; 8 nucleotides align to TRBD1. CDR1 is MDHEN, CDR2 SYDVKM, per germline. The CDR3 has 16 amino acids. The J segment lost 3 bases and the V segment lost 6 bases, leaving 10 bases of the junction unmatched. The CDR3 DNA reads as TGTGCCAGCAGACCCCGGACAGGGTATGTCTACAATGAGCAGTTCTTC. This translates into CASRPRTGYVYNEQFF.

V gene TRBV7-3 combines with J gene TRBJ2-2, with 11 nucleotides matching TRBD2. CDR3 size: 18 residues. Germline lookup yields CDR1 SGHTA and CDR2 FQGTGA. J lost 0 bases, V lost 4 bases, and 7 bases had no gene match. The CDR3 DNA reads TGTGCCAGCAGCTCGAGACTAGCGGGAAACGCGAACACCGGGGAGCTGTTTTTT. This translates into CASSSRLAGNANTGELFF.

The V gene is TRBV4-3, the J gene TRBJ1-2, with 7 bases lining up with TRBD1. With V trimmed by 1 base and J by 5 bases, 7 bases remained unmatched. This CDR3 is built from 15 residues. From germline, CDR1 is LGHNA and CDR2 YSLEER. The chain's CDR3 is CASSQGRQGLYGYTF. CDR3 nucleotides: TGCGCCAGCAGCCAAGGTCGACAGGGCCTTTATGGCTACACCTTC.

The rearrangement joins TRBV5-1 to TRBJ2-2; D uncertain. This CDR3 comprises 15 residues. V lost 4 bases to trimming and J lost 2 bases, with 12 bases between them. Germline V gene data show CDR1 as SGHRS and CDR2 as YFSETQ. The CDR3 protein is CASSTLAQNTGELFF. The CDR3 DNA reads TGCGCCAGCAGCACCCTCGCGCAAAACACCGGGGAGCTGTTTTTT.

This chain links TRBV11-1 with TRBJ2-1; the match to TRBD2 covers 9 bases. V lost 4 bases and J lost 5; bases outside the gene matches: 9. Germline loops: CDR1 SGHAT, CDR2 FQDESV (reference sequence). The CDR3 contains 16 residues. The CDR3 is CASSSSGLAPDNEQFF. The CDR3 DNA reads as TGTGCCAGCAGCTCCTCGGGACTAGCTCCGGACAATGAGCAGTTCTTC.

On this clone: Mismatch with germline at one junction end may stem from a read error. This chain connects TRBV7-9 to TRBJ2-3, with D possibly TRBD1 on 5 matching bases. Germline CDR1 SEHNR, CDR2 FQNEAQ (reference sequence). This CDR3 has 12 amino acids. The CDR3 region is CSSSLEQGTQYF. The CDR3 nucleotides are TGTTCCAGCAGCTTAGAGCAGGGTACGCAGTATTTT.

The rearrangement joins TRBV5-1 to TRBJ2-5, with 7 bases matching TRBD1. The CDR3 runs 14 residues. Germline CDR1 is SGHRS and CDR2 is YFSETQ. V lost 4 bases to trimming and J lost 3 bases; unmatched junction nucleotides: 6. The CDR3: CASSPGQPKETQYF. The CDR3 DNA follows: TGCGCCAGCAGCCCGGGACAGCCTAAAGAGACCCAGTACTTC.

J is TRBJ2-1 and V is TRBV19; 9 bases map to TRBD2. There are 15 residues in the CDR3. V lost 6 bases, J lost 5 bases, and 8 bases stayed unmatched. Germline values: CDR1 LNHDA, CDR2 SQIVND (reference sequence). The CDR3 DNA is TGTGCCAGTAGCCTTCGACCTAGCGGGGACAATGAGCAGTTCTTC. Its protein is CASSLRPSGDNEQFF.

With regard to this clone: Being one base from a much bigger clone, this may be a read error. The chain couples TRBV2 to TRBJ1-2, with 9 bases lining up with TRBD1. Germline values: CDR1 SNHLY, CDR2 FYNNEI. The CDR3 contains 13 residues. V gave up 4 bases and J gave up 6 bases; unmatched junction bases: 3. CDR3 sequence: CASSAGTGNGYTF. The CDR3 nucleotides are TGTGCCAGCAGTGCCGGGACAGGGAATGGCTACACCTTC.

V gene TRBV4-1 combines with J gene TRBJ1-5; TRBD1 might be the D (5 bases). CDR3 length: 14 amino acids. The germline CDR1 and CDR2 sequences are MGHRA and YSYEKL. V was pared by 1 base and J by 6 bases, with 10 bases between. The CDR3 sequence: CASSQGQGAQPQHF. The DNA for the CDR3 is TGCGCCAGCAGCCAAGGACAAGGGGCTCAGCCCCAGCATTTT.

The chain employs TRBV5-4 and TRBJ2-5; 16 bases align to TRBD2. The junction had 13 bases not matched to a gene; V was cut back by 4 bases and J by 4 bases. The germline V gene encodes CDR1 SGHNT and CDR2 YYREEE (reference sequence). The CDR3 spans 19 residues. The CDR3 coding sequence is TGTGCCAGCAGCCTGGGACTAGCGGGGGGGCATGGGGTGGGAGAGACCCAGTACTTC. Encoded protein: CASSLGLAGGHGVGETQYF.

The chain links TRBV6-1 to TRBJ1-2; maybe TRBD1 (5 bases). CDR1 and CDR2 from the germline V gene are MNHNS and SASEGT. The CDR3 runs to 15 residues. The germline V and J ends were trimmed by 6 bases and 7 bases, with 21 bases remaining between them. CDR3 residues: CASSRTLVFRAGYTF. The CDR3 region has the DNA TGTGCCAGCAGCCGAACTTTGGTATTCAGGGCTGGCTACACCTTC.

The J gene is TRBJ1-1, the V gene TRBV5-6; 7 bases match TRBD1. There are 15 residues in the CDR3. V was clipped by 0 bases and J by 0 bases; unmatched bases: 2. Germline CDR1 is SGHDT and CDR2 is YYEEEE. CDR3 protein: CASSLGQGLNTEAFF. The CDR3 DNA sequence: TGTGCCAGCAGCTTGGGACAGGGATTGAACACTGAAGCTTTCTTT.

The genes are TRBV18 and TRBJ1-4, with D unresolved. Germline V gene data show CDR1 as KGHSH and CDR2 as LQKENI. The V gene lost 8 bases and the J gene lost 0 bases, with 13 bases spanning the gap. The CDR3 spans 15 residues. DNA for the CDR3: TGTGCCAGCACGTCACTTACTACAACTAATGAAAAACTGTTTTTT. Protein sequence: CASTSLTTTNEKLFF.

This clone appeared a few times. The rearrangement links TRBV19 to TRBJ2-1, with 12 bases identical to TRBD2. The germline V gene encodes CDR1 LNHDA and CDR2 SQIVND (reference sequence). The CDR3 has 17 amino acids. Unmatched junction bases numbered 9, after V lost 6 bases and J lost 3 bases. The CDR3 region has the DNA TGTGCCAGTAGCAGCAGATCTAGCGGGAGGGGCTACAATGAGCAGTTCTTC. Amino acids: CASSSRSSGRGYNEQFF.

The chain recombines TRBV6-6 with TRBJ1-4, with unresolved D. This CDR3 region has 15 residues. Trimming left V 2 bases short and J 5 bases short, with 12 bases between. CDR1 is MNHNY, CDR2 SVGAGI, per germline (reference sequence). The CDR3 region is CASSYPEDQNEKLFF. CDR3 coding DNA: TGTGCCAGCAGTTACCCGGAGGACCAGAATGAAAAACTGTTTTTT.

The V call is TRBV11-2, the J call TRBJ1-2; no reliable D call. The CDR3 is made up of 12 amino acids. Germline V CDR1 and CDR2: SGHAT, FQNNGV. V was cut by 4 bases and J by 5 bases, with 8 bases left in between. The CDR3 here is CASSWADYGYTF. The CDR3 DNA is TGTGCCAGCAGCTGGGCCGATTATGGCTACACCTTC.

The chain couples TRBV27 to TRBJ2-7; D unclear. V was cut by 10 bases and J by 2 bases, with 18 bases left in between. Germline loops: CDR1 MNHEY, CDR2 SMNVEV (reference sequence). This CDR3 spans 14 amino acids. The CDR3 loop reads CATRSVLSTYEQYF. The CDR3 DNA is TGTGCCACCAGGTCGGTACTTAGCACCTACGAGCAGTACTTC.